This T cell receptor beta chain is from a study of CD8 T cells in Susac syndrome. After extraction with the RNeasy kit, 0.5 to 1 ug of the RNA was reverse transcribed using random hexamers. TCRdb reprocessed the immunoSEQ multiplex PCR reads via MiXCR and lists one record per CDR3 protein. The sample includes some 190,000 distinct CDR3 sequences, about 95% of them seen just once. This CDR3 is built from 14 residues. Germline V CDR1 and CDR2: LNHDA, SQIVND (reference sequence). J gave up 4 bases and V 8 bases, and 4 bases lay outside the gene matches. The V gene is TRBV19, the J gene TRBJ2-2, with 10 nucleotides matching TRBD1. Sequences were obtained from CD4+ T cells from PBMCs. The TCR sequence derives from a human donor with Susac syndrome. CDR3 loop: CASSTGGGTGELFF. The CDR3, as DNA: TGTGCCAGTTCGACAGGGGGCGGCACCGGGGAGCTGTTTTTT.